This TCR beta chain was found in a study of T cell responses to AZD1222 COVID-19 vaccine. This CDR3 is built from 12 residues. Trimming stripped 3 bases from V and 6 bases from J, with 9 bases between. TCRdb's table, derived via immunoSEQ multiplex PCR, lists solely in-frame clones and lacks some. The table has under 150,000 clones, almost 90% seen once. The specimen was peripheral blood, collected 28 days after the second AZD1222 dose. This clonotype was obtained from an adult who received the AZD1222 COVID-19 vaccine. The gene calls are TRBV12-3 or TRBV12-4 and TRBJ2-7, with D uncertain. The CDR3 DNA sequence: TGTGCCAGCAGTTTTAGTTTTAGCGAGCAGTACTTC. Translation gives CASSFSFSEQYF.